This TCR beta chain was profiled in a study of Graves' ophthalmopathy and Graves' hyperthyroidism. Study in general: The authors collected peripheral blood at initial diagnosis, before any treatment. General observations from the study: Most clonotypes expanded in thyroid above 0.001 frequency were present in blood too. At 70.59% sensitivity and about 72% specificity, the model predicted progression of the ophthalmopathy.

The sample holds many counts of this clonotype. Its antigen is unknown. RNA transcripts provided the template for amplifying TCR beta CDR3 regions. Scientists carried out first-round RT-PCR using HTBI primers and then a second-round multiplex PCR. TCRdb reanalysed the multiplex PCR reads using MiXCR and keeps one entry per CDR3 protein. The repertoire holds about 160,000 distinct CDR3 sequences, with roughly two fifths as singletons. Each diagnosis was determined on the basis of clinical symptoms, serum thyroxine, TRAb, thyroid ultrasound and orbital computed tomography. The CDR3 sequence is 10 residues long. Trimming removed 7 bases at V and 5 bases at J, with 6 bases between. Germline CDR1 is MDHEN and CDR2 is SYDVKM.

Sequences were obtained from peripheral blood. The chain joins TRBV28 to TRBJ2-7, with unresolved D. The TCR was taken from a man aged 25-45 years with Graves' ophthalmopathy. In DNA, the CDR3 is TGTGCCAGCAACGGCGACGAGCAGTACTTC. This gives the protein CASNGDEQYF.